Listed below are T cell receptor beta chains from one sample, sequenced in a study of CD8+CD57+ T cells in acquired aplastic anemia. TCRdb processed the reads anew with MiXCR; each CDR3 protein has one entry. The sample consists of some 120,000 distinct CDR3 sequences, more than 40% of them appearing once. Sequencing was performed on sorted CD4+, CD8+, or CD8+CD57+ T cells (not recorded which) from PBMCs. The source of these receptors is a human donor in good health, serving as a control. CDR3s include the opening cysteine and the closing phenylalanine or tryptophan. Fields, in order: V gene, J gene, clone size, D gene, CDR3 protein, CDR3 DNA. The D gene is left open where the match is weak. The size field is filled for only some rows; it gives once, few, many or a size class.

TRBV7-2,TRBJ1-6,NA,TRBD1,CASGTGNSPLHF,TGTGCCAGCGGGACAGGGAATTCACCCCTCCACTTT
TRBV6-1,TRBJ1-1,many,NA,CASGPNRVDTEAFF,TGTGCCAGCGGCCCTAACAGAGTAGACACTGAAGCTTTCTTT
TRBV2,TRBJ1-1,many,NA,CASRVNTEAFF,TGTGCCAGCAGAGTGAACACTGAAGCTTTCTTT
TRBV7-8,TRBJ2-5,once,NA,CASSLEFWGETQYF,TGTGCCAGCAGCTTAGAGTTCTGGGGCGAGACCCAGTACTTC
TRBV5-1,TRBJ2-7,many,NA,CASSFTGTNEQYF,TGCGCCAGCAGCTTCACTGGCACCAACGAGCAGTACTTC
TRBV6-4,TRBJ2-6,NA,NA,CASSEIRAGRTGWSGANVLTF,TGTGCCAGCAGTGAGATAAGGGCAGGGAGGACGGGCTGGTCTGGGGCCAACGTCCTGACTTTC
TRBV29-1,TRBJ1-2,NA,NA,CSVGGVDRDYTF,TGCAGCGTTGGGGGGGTTGACCGTGACTACACCTTC
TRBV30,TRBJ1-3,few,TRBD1,CAWSIGQGASSGNTIYF,TGTGCCTGGAGTATAGGACAGGGGGCAAGCTCTGGAAACACCATATATTTT
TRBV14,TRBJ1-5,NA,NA,CASSQDPRGFRTPRYSNQPQHF,TGTGCCAGCAGTCAAGATCCTCGGGGTTTCCGAACACCCCGTTATAGCAATCAGCCCCAGCATTTT
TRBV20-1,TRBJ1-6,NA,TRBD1,CSAREGFPTGGRDSYNSPLHF,TGCAGTGCTAGAGAGGGTTTCCCGACAGGGGGACGGGACTCCTATAATTCACCCCTCCACTTT
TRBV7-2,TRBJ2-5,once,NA,CASSQVPQETQYF,TGTGCCAGCAGCCAAGTACCTCAAGAGACCCAGTACTTC
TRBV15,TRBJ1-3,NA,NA,CATSKDRGSGNTIYF,TGTGCCACCAGCAAGGACAGAGGCTCTGGAAACACCATATATTTT
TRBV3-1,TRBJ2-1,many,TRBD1,CASSLQQGYEQFF,TGTGCCAGCAGCCTACAACAGGGGTATGAGCAGTTCTTC
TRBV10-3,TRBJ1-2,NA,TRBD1,CAISESGQGANYGYTF,TGTGCCATCAGTGAGTCGGGACAGGGGGCTAACTATGGCTACACCTTC
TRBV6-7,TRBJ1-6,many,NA,CASRRGVENSPLHF,TGTGCCAGCAGAAGAGGGGTAGAAAATTCACCCCTCCACTTT